This T cell receptor beta chain was retrieved from a study of shared clonotypes between healthy human individuals. Sequenced by immunoSEQ multiplex PCR; TCRdb stores in-frame clones only, minus some. This sample has about 1.5 million clones, with around 98% found just once. V was trimmed by 7 bases and J by 7 bases, leaving 16 bases between them. CDR3 length: 14 amino acids. Germline CDR1 and CDR2: LNHDA and SQIVND (reference sequence). The chain is built from TRBV19 and TRBJ2-2, with D perhaps being TRBD1 or TRBD2 (5 bases each). The sequenced sample was naive CD4+ T cells sorted from blood. Subset in this sample: CD45RA+ positively selected. This receptor was taken from a man aged 30-40 years in good health. CDR3 DNA sequence: TGTGCCAGTACCTCCGGGACCTCGATCGGGGAGCTGTTTTTT. It is translated as CASTSGTSIGELFF. Full variable domain (outside the CDR3, taken from reference TRBV19 and TRBJ2-2): DGGITQSPKYLFRKEGQNVTLSCEQNLNHDAMYWYRQDPGQGLRLIYYSQIVNDFQKGDIAEGYSVSREKKESFPLTVTSAQKNPTAFYLCASTSGTSIGELFFGEGSRLTVL.